These 28 T cell receptor beta chains came from one sample sequenced in a study of T cells in Graves' hyperthyroidism and ophthalmopathy. RNA transcripts provided the source from which TCR beta CDR3 regions were amplified. The TCR CDR3 first-round RT-PCR relied on the HTBI primer set. TCRdb passed the multiplex PCR reads through MiXCR, listing each CDR3 protein once. The table has 350,000 to 450,000 distinct CDR3 sequences, about 15% seen once. Sequenced input: blood. Every receptor here comes from a woman in her fifties or sixties with Graves' hyperthyroidism.

In its sample, this clonotype was seen many times. The germline gene is not matched at one end of the junction; a read error may be the cause. The chain links TRBV28 to TRBJ2-7; 7 bases align to TRBD1. The CDR3 sequence is 13 residues long. Germline CDR1 reads MDHEN; CDR2 reads SYDVKM. The CDR3 DNA follows: TGCGCCAGCACACGGGACAGCCCCTACGAGCAGTACTTC. Translation: CASTRDSPYEQYF.

This clonotype came up many times. CDR3 sequence (DNA): TGTGCCAGCTCACCACCGGGGCAAAGGCAAGTCCCTGAAGCTTTCTTT. Protein sequence: CASSPPGQRQVPEAFF. The chain has TRBV18 and TRBJ1-1, with D tentatively TRBD1 (5 bases). Germline V lookup: CDR1 KGHSH, CDR2 LQKENI. Trimming cost V 0 bases and J 6 bases, with 17 bases left between them. This CDR3 has 16 residues.

This clonotype has a count of ten or more. The chain joins TRBV30 to TRBJ1-5; D unclear. The V gene's germline CDR1 is GTSNPN and CDR2 SVGIG (reference sequence). V was trimmed by 3 bases and J by 6 bases, leaving 9 bases between them. The CDR3 loop spans 12 amino acids. The chain's CDR3 is CAWRIVSQPQHF. DNA for the CDR3: TGTGCCTGGAGGATCGTGAGTCAGCCCCAGCATTTT.

This clonotype was recorded at least ten times. The rearrangement joins TRBV2 to TRBJ1-2; 7 nucleotides line up with TRBD1. J was trimmed by 1 base and V by 9 bases; bases with no gene match: 8. This CDR3 spans 14 amino acids. Germline loops: CDR1 SNHLY, CDR2 FYNNEI. CDR3 loop: CAREDRHDNYGYTF. CDR3 DNA: TGTGCCAGGGAGGACAGGCATGATAACTATGGCTACACCTTC.

This clonotype was counted a few times. The chain links TRBV15 to TRBJ1-6; D not certain. Trimming stripped 0 bases from V and 9 bases from J, with 9 bases between. The CDR3 loop spans 14 amino acids. The germline V gene has CDR1 LNHNV and CDR2 YYDKDF (reference sequence). CDR3 sequence (DNA): TGTGCCACCAGCAGAGAGATGGAGGGTTCACCCCTCCACTTT. Residues: CATSREMEGSPLHF.

This clonotype was detected only once. This chain links TRBV12-3 or TRBV12-4 with TRBJ2-2, with D possibly being TRBD2 (6 bases). The CDR3 runs 15 residues. Trimming stripped 3 bases from V and 3 bases from J, with 11 bases between. This CDR3 is CASSLISGYTGELFF. The CDR3 DNA reads as TGTGCCAGCAGTTTGATTAGCGGCTACACCGGGGAGCTGTTTTTT.

This clonotype was seen a handful of times. The rearrangement joins TRBV19 to TRBJ2-7; D is unresolved. Looked up from germline, CDR1 is LNHDA and CDR2 is SQIVND (reference sequence). V dropped 6 bases and J dropped 0 bases, with 9 bases sitting between them. The length of the CDR3 is 13 residues. The chain's CDR3 is CASSNSLSYEQYF. In nucleotides, the CDR3 is TGTGCCAGTAGCAACAGCCTCTCCTACGAGCAGTACTTC.

This clonotype was detected ten times or more. The chain recombines TRBV7-9 with TRBJ1-2, with D unclear. CDR1 and CDR2 from the germline V gene are SEHNR and FQNEAQ (reference sequence). The CDR3 is 16 amino acids. V was pared by 1 base and J by 1 base, with 13 bases between. The CDR3 bases are TGTGCCAGCAGCTTAGTTTCGGGCACCCTTAACTATGGCTACACCTTC. Its translation is CASSLVSGTLNYGYTF.

This clonotype was counted at least ten times. This chain links TRBV2 with TRBJ2-7; TRBD1 matches 9 bases. The CDR3 covers 17 residues. Trimming at V came to 0 bases and at J to 3 bases, leaving 9 bases not matched to a gene. Germline CDR1 is SNHLY and CDR2 is FYNNEI. The CDR3 DNA follows: TGTGCCAGCAGTGAAGCGCTTGGGACAGGGTTGATCTACGAGCAGTACTTC. As protein: CASSEALGTGLIYEQYF.

This clonotype was counted between two and nine times. CDR3 in DNA: TGCAGCTTCATGACAGGTGTCCTTTCCGAGCAGTACTTC. Its protein product is CSFMTGVLSEQYF. V and J are TRBV29-1 and TRBJ2-7, with a tentative D call TRBD1 (6 bases). CDR3 length: 13 amino acids. Trimming took 8 bases from V and 6 from J, leaving 20 bases between them. In germline, CDR1 is SQVTM, CDR2 ANQGSEA.

CDR3 in amino acids: CSAREFLRASNEQFF. In DNA, the CDR3 is TGCAGTGCTAGAGAGTTCTTACGGGCTAGCAATGAGCAGTTCTTC. The gene calls are TRBV20-1 and TRBJ2-1; D unresolved. The CDR3 is 15 amino acids. Per germline, CDR1 DFQATT and CDR2 SNEGSKA (reference sequence). The ends were cut back, 0 bases at V and 6 bases at J, with 15 bases in the middle.

This clonotype was seen ten or more times. The V call is TRBV29-1, the J call TRBJ2-3, with D perhaps given as TRBD1 or TRBD2 (5 bases each). V shed 7 bases and J shed 6 bases, with 8 bases lying between them. Germline-derived CDR1 and CDR2 are SQVTM and ANQGSEA. The CDR3 extends over 10 amino acids. CDR3 coding DNA: TGCAGCGCCGGGACGGATACGCAGTATTTT. Translation: CSAGTDTQYF.

This clonotype was recorded many times. The chain is built from TRBV3-1 and TRBJ2-3; 10 nucleotides agree with TRBD2. The CDR3 sequence is 17 residues long. Trimming at V came to 4 bases and at J to 2 bases, leaving 9 bases not matched to a gene. Germline V gene data show CDR1 as LGHDT and CDR2 as YNNKEL (reference sequence). CDR3 sequence (DNA): TGTGCCAGCAGCCGCAACGCACTAGCGGGATACACAGATACGCAGTATTTT. It is translated as CASSRNALAGYTDTQYF.

This clonotype was recorded many times. This sequence joins TRBV11-2 and TRBJ2-2; TRBD2 agrees at 11 bases. Germline lookup yields CDR1 SGHAT and CDR2 FQNNGV. V was pared by 3 bases and J by 2 bases, with 11 bases of the junction left unmatched. This CDR3 is built from 19 residues. CDR3 sequence reads: CASSFPPGLAEVNTGELFF. CDR3 in DNA: TGTGCCAGCAGCTTCCCCCCGGGACTAGCGGAGGTTAACACCGGGGAGCTGTTTTTT.

This clonotype was counted only a few times. This chain joins TRBV29-1 and TRBJ2-5, with 9 bases matching TRBD1. Germline trimming cut 2 bases from V and 4 bases from J; bases unmatched to any gene: 5. The CDR3 is 14 amino acids. From germline, CDR1 is SQVTM and CDR2 ANQGSEA. Written as DNA, the CDR3 is TGCAGCGTTGAACGGACAGGGGAGGGAGAGACCCAGTACTTC. Residues: CSVERTGEGETQYF.

This clonotype was seen a handful of times. V is TRBV2 and J is TRBJ2-1; perhaps D is TRBD1 or TRBD2 (5 bases each). The CDR3 has 14 amino acids. V lost 4 bases and J lost 10, with 17 bases in between. Germline V gene data show CDR1 as SNHLY and CDR2 as FYNNEI. The CDR3 spells CASSAGASPNEQFF. The DNA for the CDR3 is TGTGCCAGCAGTGCCGGGGCTTCCCCCAACGAGCAGTTCTTC.

This clonotype has a handful of counts. CDR3 DNA sequence: TGTGCCTGGTGGGTCCCCAGATCGCTAGCAGAAAACATTCAGTACTTC. Residues: CAWWVPRSLAENIQYF. This chain joins TRBV30 and TRBJ2-4; weak D call: TRBD2 (5 bases). V was clipped by 5 bases and J by 5 bases, with 22 bases between them. Looked up from germline, CDR1 is GTSNPN and CDR2 is SVGIG (reference sequence). The CDR3 has 16 amino acids.

This clonotype showed up many times. As DNA, the CDR3 is TGCGCCAGCAGCTCTTACTCACTAGCGGGAGGGCCTCAGGGCGAGCAGTACTTC. This sequence encodes CASSSYSLAGGPQGEQYF. This chain joins TRBV5-1 and TRBJ2-7; 13 bases align to TRBD2. The junction had 15 bases not matched to a gene; V was cut back by 3 bases and J by 6 bases. Germline assignment: CDR1 SGHRS and CDR2 YFSETQ. This CDR3 comprises 18 residues.

This clonotype was picked up many times. This sequence joins TRBV10-3 and TRBJ2-5, with D unresolved. The CDR3 consists of 12 residues. The V and J ends lost 2 bases and 5 bases respectively, with 6 bases between them. The germline CDR1 and CDR2 sequences are ENHRY and SYGVKD. This chain's CDR3 is CAISEMGETQYF. CDR3 DNA sequence: TGTGCCATCAGTGAGATGGGGGAGACCCAGTACTTC.

On this clonotype: A junction boundary mismatches the germline segment, possibly from a read error. V and J are TRBV27 and TRBJ2-7, with 12 bases lining up with TRBD2. Looked up from germline, CDR1 is MNHEY and CDR2 is SMNVEV (reference sequence). CDR3 size: 15 residues. In nucleotides, the CDR3 is TGTGCCAACAGTCCCGGACTAGCGGGGACCTACGAGCAGTACTTC. It encodes CANSPGLAGTYEQYF.

This clonotype was seen many times. The CDR3 DNA reads TGTGCCAGCAGCGATGGACAGGGAGCAGATACGCAGTATTTT. The encoded protein is CASSDGQGADTQYF. The chain has TRBV7-9 and TRBJ2-3, with 8 bases matching TRBD1. The trim removed 5 bases at V and 4 bases at J, leaving 5 bases unmatched. Germline V lookup: CDR1 SEHNR, CDR2 FQNEAQ (reference sequence). The CDR3 extends over 14 amino acids.

There are many counts of this clonotype. The chain is built from TRBV11-2 and TRBJ2-3; TRBD2 aligns across 7 bases. This CDR3 comprises 15 residues. CDR1 SGHAT and CDR2 FQNNGV come from the germline V gene. Germline trimming cut 3 bases from V and 2 bases from J; bases unmatched to any gene: 5. The CDR3 loop reads CASSFWGRVTDTQYF. CDR3 nucleotides: TGTGCCAGCAGCTTCTGGGGGAGGGTCACAGATACGCAGTATTTT.

The chain uses TRBV30 and TRBJ2-7, with D possibly TRBD1 on 7 matching bases. The CDR3 extends over 14 amino acids. V lost 4 bases and J 2 bases, leaving 15 bases between the germline ends. From germline, CDR1 is GTSNPN and CDR2 SVGIG (reference sequence). CDR3 loop: CAWTPRGVAYEQYF. DNA for the CDR3: TGTGCCTGGACCCCCAGGGGGGTAGCCTACGAGCAGTACTTC. Full variable domain (outside the CDR3, taken from reference TRBV30 and TRBJ2-7): SQTIHQWPATLVQPVGSPLSLECTVEGTSNPNLYWYRQAAGRGLQLLFYSVGIGQISSEVPQNLSASRPQDRQFILSSKKLLLSDSGFYLCAWTPRGVAYEQYFGPGTRLTVT.

This clonotype appeared a few times. This chain connects TRBV7-9 to TRBJ2-5; 7 bases agree with TRBD1. Losses at the gene ends were 10 bases for V and 4 bases for J; bases not matched to a gene: 6. The germline V gene encodes CDR1 SEHNR and CDR2 FQNEAQ (reference sequence). The CDR3 length is 12 residues. The CDR3 reads CATGAGGETQYF. The CDR3 coding sequence is TGTGCCACCGGGGCAGGGGGAGAGACCCAGTACTTC.

Of note for this clonotype: This may come from a read error, since a much larger clone is one base off. The genes are TRBV12-3 or TRBV12-4 and TRBJ2-1; 12 bases align to TRBD2. V dropped 4 bases and J dropped 7; count of bases not matched to a gene: 2. This CDR3 region has 14 residues. The CDR3 loop reads CASSSSGRANEQFF. CDR3 in DNA: TGTGCCAGCAGTTCTAGCGGGAGGGCGAATGAGCAGTTCTTC.

This clonotype showed up just a few times. The chain employs TRBV15 and TRBJ2-3; D gene uncertain. Germline V gives CDR1 LNHNV, CDR2 YYDKDF (reference sequence). The CDR3 covers 14 residues. V dropped 6 bases and J dropped 2 bases, with 12 bases sitting between them. The CDR3 bases are TGTGCCACCAGGACCATGCAGACCACAGATACGCAGTATTTT. Amino acid sequence: CATRTMQTTDTQYF.

This clonotype appeared many times. This chain connects TRBV20-1 to TRBJ2-2, with 10 positions matching TRBD2. Trimming took 0 bases from V and 3 from J; bases not matched to a gene: 1. CDR3 size: 15 residues. Per the germline V gene, CDR1 is DFQATT and CDR2 is SNEGSKA (reference sequence). CDR3: CSARDLAGDTGELFF. The CDR3 DNA follows: TGCAGTGCTAGAGATCTAGCGGGAGACACCGGGGAGCTGTTTTTT.

This rearrangement joins TRBV5-1 to TRBJ2-3, with 11 bases aligning to TRBD2. The CDR3 covers 15 residues. Germline CDR1 SGHRS, CDR2 YFSETQ. V shed 9 bases and J 4 bases; nucleotides not matched to a gene: 10. DNA for the CDR3: TGCGCCACCCCGTCTAGCGGGAGGTTATCAGATACGCAGTATTTT. This encodes CATPSSGRLSDTQYF.